Below, 15 T cell receptor beta chains from the same sample are listed, as sequenced in a study of CD8+ T cells in alopecia areata. The treatment was: oral pan-JAK inhibitor, 5-10 mg twice daily. The authors extracted RNA and reverse transcribed it into cDNA as the sequencing template. Here immunoSEQ multiplex PCR was the method, and the copy in TCRdb shows in-frame clones only, minus some. This table holds about 180,000 clones, approximately 52% found once. The material sequenced was CD4+ T cells sorted from blood, taken at approximately week 56, from a patient treated with tofacitinib. These receptors all come from a human donor with alopecia areata.

CDR3 DNA: TGCAGCGTTGAGAGAAGGGCCGGTTCAAAGAACACTGAAGCTTTCTTT. Translating it yields CSVERRAGSKNTEAFF. The rearrangement links TRBV29-1 to TRBJ1-1, with unresolved D. Per the germline V gene, CDR1 is SQVTM and CDR2 is ANQGSEA. The CDR3 sequence is 16 residues long. Trimming cost V 3 bases and J 1 base, with 18 bases left between them.

The chain links TRBV5-6 to TRBJ1-2; D is perhaps TRBD1 (6 bases). The V end lost 0 bases, the J end lost 8 bases, and 14 bases lay between the germline ends. This CDR3 spans 14 amino acids. Germline lookup yields CDR1 SGHDT and CDR2 YYEEEE. The chain's CDR3 is CASSLGRGVYGYTF. CDR3 bases: TGTGCCAGCAGCTTGGGCAGGGGTGTTTACGGCTACACCTTC.

V gene TRBV30 combines with J gene TRBJ2-5; D might be TRBD1 (5 bases). Germline V CDR1 and CDR2: GTSNPN, SVGIG (reference sequence). The CDR3 consists of 13 residues. V was trimmed by 2 bases and J by 5 bases, leaving 12 bases between them. The CDR3 region has the DNA TGTGCCTGGAGTCCACAGGTCCGGGAGACCCAGTACTTC. Its translation is CAWSPQVRETQYF.

The chain couples TRBV20-1 to TRBJ2-7, with no clear D. The CDR3 runs 11 residues. V lost 6 bases to trimming and J lost 7 bases, with 13 bases between them. Germline V gene sequence: CDR1 DFQATT, CDR2 SNEGSKA (reference sequence). CDR3 loop: CSAPAPKEQYF. The CDR3, as DNA: TGCAGTGCCCCCGCCCCAAAGGAGCAGTACTTC.

The V gene is TRBV29-1, the J gene TRBJ1-5, with a tentative D call TRBD1 (6 bases). The CDR3 consists of 12 residues. Trimming shortened V by 8 bases and J by 2 bases, and 10 bases separated the two germline ends. Germline V CDR1 and CDR2: SQVTM, ANQGSEA. This chain's CDR3 is CSTRQGNQPQHF. In nucleotides, the CDR3 is TGCAGCACCCGACAGGGCAATCAGCCCCAGCATTTT. Full variable domain (rest looked up from reference TRBV29-1 and TRBJ1-5): SAVISQKPSRDICQRGTSLTIQCQVDSQVTMMFWYRQQPGQSLTLIATANQGSEATYESGFVIDKFPISRPNLTFSTLTVSNMSPEDSSIYLCSTRQGNQPQHFGDGTRLSIL.

The chain couples TRBV4-1 to TRBJ1-2; 9 nucleotides align to TRBD1. The CDR3 runs to 17 residues. Germline V gene lookup returns CDR1 MGHRA and CDR2 YSYEKL. J was trimmed by 5 bases and V by 1 base; bases with no gene match: 11. CDR3: CASSQAQPGQGSYGYTF. The CDR3, as DNA: TGCGCCAGCAGCCAAGCCCAGCCGGGACAGGGTAGTTATGGCTACACCTTC.

The rearrangement joins TRBV6-5 to TRBJ1-1; D is uncertain. CDR1 MNHEY and CDR2 SVGAGI come from the germline V gene. Trimming removed 2 bases from V and 2 bases from J, with 12 bases in between. The CDR3 covers 15 residues. CDR3 sequence: CASSYAFQGNTEAFF. The CDR3 nucleotides read TGTGCCAGCAGTTACGCGTTTCAAGGAAACACTGAAGCTTTCTTT.

This chain connects TRBV30 to TRBJ2-7; possibly TRBD1 or TRBD2 for D (5 bases each). Germline loops: CDR1 GTSNPN, CDR2 SVGIG (reference sequence). V lost 7 bases to trimming and J lost 0 bases, with 7 bases between them. The CDR3 is made up of 11 amino acids. The CDR3 is CASGASYEQYF. In nucleotides, the CDR3 is TGTGCCTCCGGGGCCTCCTACGAGCAGTACTTC.

The chain couples TRBV2 to TRBJ1-1, with a tentative D call TRBD1 (5 bases). CDR3 length equals 14 residues. In germline, CDR1 is SNHLY, CDR2 FYNNEI. With 3 bases removed from V and 6 bases from J, the gap between germline ends came to 14 bases. The CDR3 DNA reads TGTGCCAGCAGTGACGGTTGGCAGGGAGCTGAAGCTTTCTTT. Translated, it gives CASSDGWQGAEAFF.

This chain joins TRBV6-5 and TRBJ2-5, with 10 bases matching TRBD1. V lost 5 bases, J lost 4 bases, and 4 bases stayed unmatched. CDR3 length: 14 amino acids. Germline values: CDR1 MNHEY, CDR2 SVGAGI. CDR3 coding DNA: TGTGCCAGCAGTGCATGGACAGGGGGAGAGACCCAGTACTTC. Translating it yields CASSAWTGGETQYF.

This clone appeared once. The junction shows a germline mismatch at one end, possibly a read error. V gene TRBV15 combines with J gene TRBJ1-2; D not resolved. CDR3 length: 12 residues. Germline-derived CDR1 and CDR2 are LNHNV and YYDKDF (reference sequence). The CDR3 bases are TGTGCCTCCAGCAGAGCGATGGGGGGCTACACCTTC. It is translated as CASSRAMGGYTF.

This sequence joins TRBV30 and TRBJ1-1, with D unresolved. CDR1 is GTSNPN, CDR2 SVGIG, per germline (reference sequence). Trimming removed 2 bases at V and 2 bases at J, with 9 bases between. The CDR3 has 13 amino acids. CDR3 coding DNA: TGTGCCTGGAGTCGCGACCATAACACTGAAGCTTTCTTT. The encoded protein is CAWSRDHNTEAFF.

The CDR3 spells CAWSGGATAQYF. CDR3 DNA: TGTGCCTGGAGTGGAGGGGCGACGGCCCAGTACTTC. This sequence joins TRBV30 and TRBJ2-5; either TRBD1 or TRBD2 may supply D (5 bases each). Trimming shortened V by 1 base and J by 9 bases, and 12 bases separated the two germline ends. Germline CDR1 GTSNPN, CDR2 SVGIG (reference sequence). The CDR3 has 12 residues.

This clone was detected a few times. This sequence joins TRBV29-1 and TRBJ2-1, with D possibly being TRBD2 (6 bases). Per the germline V gene, CDR1 is SQVTM and CDR2 is ANQGSEA. The CDR3 has 15 amino acids. V lost 4 bases and J 4 bases, leaving 17 bases between the germline ends. The CDR3 is CSVAALTGVYNEQFF. CDR3 nucleotide sequence: TGCAGCGTTGCTGCGCTAACGGGAGTTTACAATGAGCAGTTCTTC.

The chain carries TRBV30 and TRBJ1-2; maybe TRBD1 (5 bases). Germline V gene data show CDR1 as GTSNPN and CDR2 as SVGIG (reference sequence). The CDR3 runs 13 residues. Trimming shortened V by 0 bases and J by 4 bases, and 9 bases separated the two germline ends. Here the CDR3 DNA reads TGTGCCTGGAGTGTAAACACAGGCTATGGCTACACCTTC. Its protein is CAWSVNTGYGYTF.